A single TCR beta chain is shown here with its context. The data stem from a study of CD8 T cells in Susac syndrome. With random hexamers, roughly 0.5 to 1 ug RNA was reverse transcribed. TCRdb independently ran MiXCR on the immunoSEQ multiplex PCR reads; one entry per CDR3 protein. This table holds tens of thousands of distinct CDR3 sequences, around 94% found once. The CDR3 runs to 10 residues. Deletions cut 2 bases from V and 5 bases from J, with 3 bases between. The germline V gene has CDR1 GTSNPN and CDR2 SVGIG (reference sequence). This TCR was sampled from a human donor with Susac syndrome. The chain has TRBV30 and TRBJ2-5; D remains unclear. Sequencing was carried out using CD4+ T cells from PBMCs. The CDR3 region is CAWSRETQYF. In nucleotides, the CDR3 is TGTGCCTGGAGTCGGGAGACCCAGTACTTC.